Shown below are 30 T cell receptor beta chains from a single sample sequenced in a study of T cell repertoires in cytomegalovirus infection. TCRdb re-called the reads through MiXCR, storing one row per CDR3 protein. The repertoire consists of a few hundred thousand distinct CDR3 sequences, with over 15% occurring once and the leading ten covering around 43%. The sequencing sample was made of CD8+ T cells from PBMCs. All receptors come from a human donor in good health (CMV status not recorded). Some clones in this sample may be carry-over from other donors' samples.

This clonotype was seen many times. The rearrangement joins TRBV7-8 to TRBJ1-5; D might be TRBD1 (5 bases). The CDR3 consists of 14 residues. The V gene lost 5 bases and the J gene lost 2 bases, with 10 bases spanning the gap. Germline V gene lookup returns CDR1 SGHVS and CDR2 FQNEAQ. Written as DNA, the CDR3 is TGTGCCAGCAGCCGCGGGGCAGGCAATCAGCCCCAGCATTTT. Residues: CASSRGAGNQPQHF.

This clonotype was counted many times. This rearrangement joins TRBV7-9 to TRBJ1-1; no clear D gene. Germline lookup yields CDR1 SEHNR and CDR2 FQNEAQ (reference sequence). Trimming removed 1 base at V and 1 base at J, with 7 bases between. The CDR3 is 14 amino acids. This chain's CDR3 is CASSLDPANTEAFF. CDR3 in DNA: TGTGCCAGCAGCTTAGATCCGGCGAACACTGAAGCTTTCTTT.

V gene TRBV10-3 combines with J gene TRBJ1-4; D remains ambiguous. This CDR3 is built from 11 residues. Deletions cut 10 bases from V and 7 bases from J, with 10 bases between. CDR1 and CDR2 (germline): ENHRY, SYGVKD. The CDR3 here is CATRASEKLFF. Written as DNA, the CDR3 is TGTGCCACGCGCGCCAGTGAAAAACTGTTTTTT.

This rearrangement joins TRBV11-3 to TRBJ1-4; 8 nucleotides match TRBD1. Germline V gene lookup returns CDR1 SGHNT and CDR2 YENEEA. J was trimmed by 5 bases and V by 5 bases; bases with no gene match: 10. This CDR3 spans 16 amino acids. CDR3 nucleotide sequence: TGTGCCAGCAGCGGAAAAAGGGGACAGGAGAATGAAAAACTGTTTTTT. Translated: CASSGKRGQENEKLFF.

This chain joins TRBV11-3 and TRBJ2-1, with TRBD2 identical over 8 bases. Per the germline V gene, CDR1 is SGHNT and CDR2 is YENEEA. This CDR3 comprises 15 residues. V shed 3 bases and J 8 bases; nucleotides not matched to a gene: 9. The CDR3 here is CASSFVSSGFDEQFF. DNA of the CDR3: TGTGCCAGCAGCTTCGTTTCTAGCGGGTTCGATGAGCAGTTCTTC.

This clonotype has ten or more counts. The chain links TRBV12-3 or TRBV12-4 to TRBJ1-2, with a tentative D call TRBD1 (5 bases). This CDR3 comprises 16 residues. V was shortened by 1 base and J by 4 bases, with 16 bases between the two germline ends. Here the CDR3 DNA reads TGTGCCAGCAGTTTAGTAAGGGCAGGGTTACTCTATGGCTACACCTTC. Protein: CASSLVRAGLLYGYTF.

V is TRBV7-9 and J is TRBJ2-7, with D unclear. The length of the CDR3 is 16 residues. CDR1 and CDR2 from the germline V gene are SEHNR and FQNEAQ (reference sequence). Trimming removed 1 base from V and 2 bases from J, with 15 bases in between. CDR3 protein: CASSLDPDGKTYEQYF. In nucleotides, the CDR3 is TGTGCCAGCAGCTTAGACCCGGACGGAAAAACCTACGAGCAGTACTTC.

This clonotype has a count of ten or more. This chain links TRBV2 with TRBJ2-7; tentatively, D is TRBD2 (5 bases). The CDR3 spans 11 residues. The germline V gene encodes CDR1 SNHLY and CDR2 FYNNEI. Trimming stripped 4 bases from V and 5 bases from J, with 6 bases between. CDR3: CASSVGNEQYF. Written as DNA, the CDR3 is TGTGCCAGCAGTGTCGGGAACGAGCAGTACTTC.

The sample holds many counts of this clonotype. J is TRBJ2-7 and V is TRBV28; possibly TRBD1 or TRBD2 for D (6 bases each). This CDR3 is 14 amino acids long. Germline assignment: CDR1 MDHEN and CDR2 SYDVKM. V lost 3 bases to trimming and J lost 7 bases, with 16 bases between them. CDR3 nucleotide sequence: TGTGCCAGCAGTTTCGAGGGGGGAATATGGGAGCAGTACTTC. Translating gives CASSFEGGIWEQYF. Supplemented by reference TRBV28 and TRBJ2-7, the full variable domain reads DVKVTQSSRYLVKRTGEKVFLECVQDMDHENMFWYRQDPGLGLRLIYFSYDVKMKEKGDIPEGYSVSREKKERFSLILESASTNQTSMYLCASSFEGGIWEQYFGPGTRLTVT.

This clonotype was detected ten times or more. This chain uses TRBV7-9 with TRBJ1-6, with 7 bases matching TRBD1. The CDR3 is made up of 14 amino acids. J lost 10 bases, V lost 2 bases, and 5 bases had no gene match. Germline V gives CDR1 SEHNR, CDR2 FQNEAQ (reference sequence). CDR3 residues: CASSLTTGSSPLHF. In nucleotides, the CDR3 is TGTGCCAGCAGCTTAACGACAGGGAGCTCACCCCTCCACTTT.

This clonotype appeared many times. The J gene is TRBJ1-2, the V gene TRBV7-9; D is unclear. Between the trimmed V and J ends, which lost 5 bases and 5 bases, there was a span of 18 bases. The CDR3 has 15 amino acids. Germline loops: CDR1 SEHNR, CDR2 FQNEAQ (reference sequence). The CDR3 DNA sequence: TGTGCCAGCAGCCCCCCCGGATCCGGGAGGTATGGCTACACCTTC. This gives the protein CASSPPGSGRYGYTF.

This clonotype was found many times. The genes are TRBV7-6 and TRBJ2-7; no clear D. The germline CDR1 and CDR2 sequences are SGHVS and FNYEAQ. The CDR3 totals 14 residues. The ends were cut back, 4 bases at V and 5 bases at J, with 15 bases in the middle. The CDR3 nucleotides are TGTGCCAGCAGCTCTGGCACACTTGTCAACGAGCAGTACTTC. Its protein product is CASSSGTLVNEQYF.

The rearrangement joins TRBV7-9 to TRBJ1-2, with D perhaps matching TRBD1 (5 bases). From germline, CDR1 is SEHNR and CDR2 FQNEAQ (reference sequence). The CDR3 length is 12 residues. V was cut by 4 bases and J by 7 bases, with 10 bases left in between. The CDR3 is CASSSGHSGYTF. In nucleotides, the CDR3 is TGTGCCAGCAGCTCAGGACATTCTGGCTACACCTTC.

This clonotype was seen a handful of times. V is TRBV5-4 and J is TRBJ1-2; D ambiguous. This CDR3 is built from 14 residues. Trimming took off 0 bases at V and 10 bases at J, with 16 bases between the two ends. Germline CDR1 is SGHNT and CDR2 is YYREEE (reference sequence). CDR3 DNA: TGTGCCAGCAGCTTGGATACCAGTGCTATGGTCTACACCTTC. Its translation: CASSLDTSAMVYTF.

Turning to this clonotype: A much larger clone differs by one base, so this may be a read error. CDR3 nucleotides: TGTTCCATCTCCGAGGGGCAGGGGGCTACTGAAGCTTTCTTT. It translates to CSISEGQGATEAFF. This sequence joins TRBV10-3 and TRBJ1-1, with 8 positions matching TRBD1. This CDR3 is 14 amino acids long. Germline V gene data show CDR1 as ENHRY and CDR2 as SYGVKD.

CDR3 bases: TGTGCCAGCAGTTCCGCAACGGGCCCGAACACTGAAGCTTTCTTT. It codes for CASSSATGPNTEAFF. The chain uses TRBV6-2 or TRBV6-3 and TRBJ1-1; D is unresolved. V gave up 4 bases and J gave up 1 base, with 13 bases separating them. The CDR3 length is 15 residues. Per germline, CDR1 MNHEY and CDR2 SVGEGT.

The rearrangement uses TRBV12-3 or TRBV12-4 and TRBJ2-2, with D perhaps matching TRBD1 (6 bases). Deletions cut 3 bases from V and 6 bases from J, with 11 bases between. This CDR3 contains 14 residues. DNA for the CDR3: TGTGCCAGCAGTTTGGCAGGGGTTGCCGGGGAGCTGTTTTTT. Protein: CASSLAGVAGELFF.

The DNA of the CDR3 is TGTGCCAGCAGTTACCCCCCGGCAGGGGGGCCTTACGAGCAGTACTTC. It specifies CASSYPPAGGPYEQYF. The rearrangement links TRBV6-2 or TRBV6-3 to TRBJ2-7; D possibly corresponds to TRBD1 (7 bases). CDR1 is MNHEY and CDR2 is SVGEGT in the germline V gene. The CDR3 consists of 16 residues. V dropped 2 bases and J dropped 4 bases, with 18 bases sitting between them.

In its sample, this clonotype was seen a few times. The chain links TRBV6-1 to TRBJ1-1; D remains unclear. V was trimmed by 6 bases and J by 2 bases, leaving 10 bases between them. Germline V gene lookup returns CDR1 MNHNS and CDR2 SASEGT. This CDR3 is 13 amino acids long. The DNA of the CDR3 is TGTGCCAGCAGCGACCAGAGAAACACTGAAGCTTTCTTT. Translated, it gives CASSDQRNTEAFF.

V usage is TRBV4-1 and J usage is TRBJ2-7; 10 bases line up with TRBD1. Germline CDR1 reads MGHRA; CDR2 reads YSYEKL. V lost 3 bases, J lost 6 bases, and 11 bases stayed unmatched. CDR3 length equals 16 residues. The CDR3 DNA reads TGCGCCAGCAGCCACGCCGGGACAGGGGTCTTTCTCGAGCAGTACTTC. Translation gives CASSHAGTGVFLEQYF.

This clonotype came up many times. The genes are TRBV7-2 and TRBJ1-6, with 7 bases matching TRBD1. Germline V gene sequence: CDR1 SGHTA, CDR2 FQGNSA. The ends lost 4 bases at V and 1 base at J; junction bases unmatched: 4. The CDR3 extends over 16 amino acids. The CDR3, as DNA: TGTGCCAGCAGCTCGCAGGGACAGTCCTATAATTCACCCCTCCACTTT. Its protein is CASSSQGQSYNSPLHF. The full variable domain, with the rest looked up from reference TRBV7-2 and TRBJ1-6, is GAGVSQSPSNKVTEKGKDVELRCDPISGHTALYWYRQSLGQGLEFLIYFQGNSAPDKSGLPSDRFSAERTGGSVSTLTIQRTQQEDSAVYLCASSSQGQSYNSPLHFGNGTRLTVT.

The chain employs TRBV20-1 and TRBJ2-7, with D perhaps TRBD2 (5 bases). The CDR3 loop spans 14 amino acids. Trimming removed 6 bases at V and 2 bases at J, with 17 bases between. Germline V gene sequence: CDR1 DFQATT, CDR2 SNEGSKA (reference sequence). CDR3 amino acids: CSAQAVTYTYEQYF. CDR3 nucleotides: TGCAGTGCCCAAGCGGTGACTTATACCTACGAGCAGTACTTC.

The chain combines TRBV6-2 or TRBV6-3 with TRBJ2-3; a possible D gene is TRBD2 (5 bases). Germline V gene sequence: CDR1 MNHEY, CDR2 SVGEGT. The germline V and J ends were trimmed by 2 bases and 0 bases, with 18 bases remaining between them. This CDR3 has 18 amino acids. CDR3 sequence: CASSYLSSEAVSTDTQYF. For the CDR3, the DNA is TGTGCCAGCAGTTACCTCAGTAGCGAGGCTGTTAGCACAGATACGCAGTATTTT.

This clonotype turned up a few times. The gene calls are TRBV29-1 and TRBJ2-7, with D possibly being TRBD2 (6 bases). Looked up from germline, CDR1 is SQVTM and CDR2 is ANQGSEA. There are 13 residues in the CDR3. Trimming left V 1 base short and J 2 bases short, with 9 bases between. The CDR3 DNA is TGCAGCGTTGAAGGGGACTCCACCTACGAGCAGTACTTC. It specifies CSVEGDSTYEQYF.

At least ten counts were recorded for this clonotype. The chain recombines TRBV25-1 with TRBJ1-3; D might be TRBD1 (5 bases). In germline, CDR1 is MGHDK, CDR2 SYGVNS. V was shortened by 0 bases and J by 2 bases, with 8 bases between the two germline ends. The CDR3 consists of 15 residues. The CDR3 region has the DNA TGTGCCAGCAGTGAATACGGGGGAACTGGAAACACCATATATTTT. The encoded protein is CASSEYGGTGNTIYF.

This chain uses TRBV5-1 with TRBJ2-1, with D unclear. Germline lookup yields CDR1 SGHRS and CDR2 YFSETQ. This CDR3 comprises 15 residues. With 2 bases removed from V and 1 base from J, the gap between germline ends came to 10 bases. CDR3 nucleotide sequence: TGCGCCAGCAGCTTCAGCGAGACTTCCTACAATGAGCAGTTCTTC. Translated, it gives CASSFSETSYNEQFF.

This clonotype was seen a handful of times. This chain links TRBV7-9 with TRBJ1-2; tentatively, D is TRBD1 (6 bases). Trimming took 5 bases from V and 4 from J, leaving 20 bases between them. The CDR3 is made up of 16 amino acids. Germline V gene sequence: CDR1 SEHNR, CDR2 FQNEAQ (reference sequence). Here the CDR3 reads CASSQDLGGPSYGYTF. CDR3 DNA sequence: TGTGCCAGCAGCCAGGACCTGGGGGGGCCGAGCTATGGCTACACCTTC.

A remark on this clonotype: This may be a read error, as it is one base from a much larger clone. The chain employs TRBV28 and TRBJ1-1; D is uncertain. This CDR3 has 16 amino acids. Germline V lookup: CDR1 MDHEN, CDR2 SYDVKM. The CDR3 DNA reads TGTGCCAGCAGTTGGACTGTACTAATCACGAACACTAAAGCTTTCTTT. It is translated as CASSWTVLITNTKAFF.

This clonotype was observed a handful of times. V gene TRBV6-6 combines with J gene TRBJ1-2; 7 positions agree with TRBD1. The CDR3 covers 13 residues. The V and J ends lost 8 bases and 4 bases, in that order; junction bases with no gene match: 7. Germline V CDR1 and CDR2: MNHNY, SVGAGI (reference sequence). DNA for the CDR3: TGTGCCAGCCTTGACAGGGCTATCTATGGCTACACCTTC. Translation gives CASLDRAIYGYTF.

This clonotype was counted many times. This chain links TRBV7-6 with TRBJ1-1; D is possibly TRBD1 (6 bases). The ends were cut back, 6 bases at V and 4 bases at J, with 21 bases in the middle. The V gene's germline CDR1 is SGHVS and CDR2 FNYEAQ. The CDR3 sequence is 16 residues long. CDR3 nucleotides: TGTGCCAGCAGTCACCATGAGGGGGGGAATCCCACTGAAGCTTTCTTT. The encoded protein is CASSHHEGGNPTEAFF.